The T cell receptor beta chain described here comes from a study of blood T cell repertoires in COVID-19. About the study: Samples representing acute and convalescent COVID-19 were sourced from the United States, Italy and Spain. Sources were T cells, B-cell-depleted T cells, or PBMCs; the material itself was cDNA or gDNA.

Per the authors' pipeline: Estimates of nucleated cell counts were drawn from the amplification of reference gene primers. Sequencing used immunoSEQ multiplex PCR; TCRdb keeps in-frame clones, though not all of them. V, J and clone size are those of that table, while D and trimming were read from the DNA. In the table there are 60,000 to 75,000 clones, roughly four fifths of which are singletons. Germline V CDR1 and CDR2: SNHLY, FYNNEI. CDR3 length: 18 amino acids. Trimming removed 6 bases from V and 0 bases from J; junction bases left unmatched: 11. The rearrangement links TRBV2 to TRBJ1-5, with 10 positions matching TRBD1. The sequenced sample was peripheral blood. This sequence originates from a human donor in a cohort sampled during active COVID-19. The CDR3 sequence is CASRGGPGQGISNQPQHF. CDR3 nucleotide sequence: TGTGCCAGCAGGGGGGGACCGGGACAGGGGATTAGCAATCAGCCCCAGCATTTT.